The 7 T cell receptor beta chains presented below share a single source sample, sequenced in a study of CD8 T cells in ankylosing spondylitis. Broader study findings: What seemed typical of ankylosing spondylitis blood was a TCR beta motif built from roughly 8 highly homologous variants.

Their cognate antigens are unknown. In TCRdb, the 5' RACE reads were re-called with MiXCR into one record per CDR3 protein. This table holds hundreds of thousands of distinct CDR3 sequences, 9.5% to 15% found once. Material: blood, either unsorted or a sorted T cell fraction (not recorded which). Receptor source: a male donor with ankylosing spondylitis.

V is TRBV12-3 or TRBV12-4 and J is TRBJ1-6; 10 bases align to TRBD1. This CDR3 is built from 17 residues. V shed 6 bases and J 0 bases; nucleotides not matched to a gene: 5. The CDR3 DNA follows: TGTGCCAGCAGCCGGACAGGGGGGAGCTCCTATAATTCACCCCTCCACTTT. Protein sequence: CASSRTGGSSYNSPLHF.

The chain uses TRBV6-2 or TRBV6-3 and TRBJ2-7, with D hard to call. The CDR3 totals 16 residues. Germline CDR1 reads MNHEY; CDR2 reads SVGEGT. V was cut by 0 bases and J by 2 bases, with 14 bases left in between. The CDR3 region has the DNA TGTGCCAGCAGTTACTCGGGCAGACTTCGCGCCTACGAGCAGTACTTC. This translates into CASSYSGRLRAYEQYF.

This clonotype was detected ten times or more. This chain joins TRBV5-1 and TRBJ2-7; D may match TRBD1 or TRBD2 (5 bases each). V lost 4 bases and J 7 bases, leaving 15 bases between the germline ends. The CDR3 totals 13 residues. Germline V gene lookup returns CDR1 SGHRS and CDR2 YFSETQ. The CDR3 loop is CASSKGPSGEQYV. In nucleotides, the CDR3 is TGCGCCAGCAGCAAGGGACCGAGTGGAGAGCAGTACGTC.

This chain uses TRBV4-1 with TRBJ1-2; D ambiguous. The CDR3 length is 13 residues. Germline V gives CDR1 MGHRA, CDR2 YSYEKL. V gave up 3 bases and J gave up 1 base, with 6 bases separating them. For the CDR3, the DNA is TGCGCCAGCAGCCACGGAGATAACTATGGCTACACCTTC. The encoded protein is CASSHGDNYGYTF.

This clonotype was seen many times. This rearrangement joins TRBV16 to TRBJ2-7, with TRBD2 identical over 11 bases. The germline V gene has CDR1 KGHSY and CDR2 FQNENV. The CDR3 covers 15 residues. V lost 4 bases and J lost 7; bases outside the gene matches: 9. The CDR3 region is CASSRIMASGREQYF. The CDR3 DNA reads TGTGCCAGCAGCCGAATCATGGCTAGCGGGAGGGAGCAGTACTTC.

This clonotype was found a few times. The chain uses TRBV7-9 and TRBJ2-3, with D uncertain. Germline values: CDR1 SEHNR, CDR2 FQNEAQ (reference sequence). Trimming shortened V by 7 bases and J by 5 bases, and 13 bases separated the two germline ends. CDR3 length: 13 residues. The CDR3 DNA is TGTGCCAGCATAGGGTTGGCCGGAGATACGCAGTATTTT. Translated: CASIGLAGDTQYF.

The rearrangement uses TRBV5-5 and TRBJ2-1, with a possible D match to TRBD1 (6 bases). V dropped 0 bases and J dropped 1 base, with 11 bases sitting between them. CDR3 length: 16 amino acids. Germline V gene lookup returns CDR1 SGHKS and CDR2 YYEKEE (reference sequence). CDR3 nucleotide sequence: TGTGCCAGCAGCTTGGACACAGGGTCATCCTACAATGAGCAGTTCTTC. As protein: CASSLDTGSSYNEQFF. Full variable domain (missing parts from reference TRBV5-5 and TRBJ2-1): DAGVTQSPTHLIKTRGQQVTLRCSPISGHKSVSWYQQVLGQGPQFIFQYYEKEERGRGNFPDRFSARQFPNYSSELNVNALLLGDSALYLCASSLDTGSSYNEQFFGPGTRLTVL.